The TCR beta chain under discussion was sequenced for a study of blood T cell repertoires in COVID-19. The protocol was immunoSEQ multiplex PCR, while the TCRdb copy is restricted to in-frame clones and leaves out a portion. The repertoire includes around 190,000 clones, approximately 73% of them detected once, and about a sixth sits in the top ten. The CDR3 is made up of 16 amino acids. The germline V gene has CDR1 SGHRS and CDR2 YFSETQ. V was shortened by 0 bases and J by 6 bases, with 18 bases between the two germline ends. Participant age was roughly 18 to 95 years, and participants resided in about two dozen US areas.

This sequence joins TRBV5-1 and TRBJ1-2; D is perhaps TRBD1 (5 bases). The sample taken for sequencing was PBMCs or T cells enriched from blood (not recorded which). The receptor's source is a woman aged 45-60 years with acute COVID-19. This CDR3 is CASSLGQGRNPNGYTF. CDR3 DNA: TGCGCCAGCAGCTTGGGGCAGGGCCGTAATCCCAATGGCTACACCTTC.